These 16 T cell receptor beta chains came from one sample sequenced in a study of CD8 T cells in ankylosing spondylitis. Antigens for these TCRs are unknown. Study-wide points: What appeared characteristic of ankylosing spondylitis blood was a TCR beta motif of fewer than ten highly homologous variants.

TCRdb re-called the 5' RACE reads with MiXCR, one entry per CDR3 protein. The data contain roughly 450,000 distinct CDR3 sequences, approximately 26% of them singletons. Source material: blood, either unsorted or a sorted T cell fraction (not recorded which). The receptors derive from a male donor with ankylosing spondylitis.

CDR3 region: CATRTGGFSGNTIYF. The DNA for the CDR3 is TGTGCCACCCGGACAGGGGGCTTCTCTGGAAACACCATATATTTT. This chain links TRBV19 with TRBJ1-3, with 11 bases matching TRBD1. CDR1 LNHDA and CDR2 SQIVND come from the germline V gene (reference sequence). CDR3 size: 15 residues. The ends lost 10 bases at V and 0 bases at J; junction bases unmatched: 5.

This clonotype was counted only a few times. The rearrangement joins TRBV20-1 to TRBJ1-6, with TRBD1 matching over 7 bases. V gave up 1 base and J gave up 7 bases; unmatched junction bases: 4. Germline CDR1 reads DFQATT; CDR2 reads SNEGSKA (reference sequence). CDR3 size: 14 residues. CDR3 coding DNA: TGCAGTGCTAGAGTAGGACAGGCCAATTCACCCCTCCACTTT. It yields the protein CSARVGQANSPLHF.

The chain couples TRBV20-1 to TRBJ1-4; D is unclear. V was trimmed by 2 bases and J by 5 bases, leaving 6 bases between them. Per germline, CDR1 DFQATT and CDR2 SNEGSKA (reference sequence). The CDR3 spans 12 residues. CDR3: CSARYGNEKLFF. The CDR3 DNA follows: TGCAGTGCTAGATACGGGAATGAAAAACTGTTTTTT.

This clonotype was observed a few times. This chain uses TRBV16 with TRBJ2-7, with D uncertain. Germline assignment: CDR1 KGHSY and CDR2 FQNENV. CDR3 size: 14 residues. V was trimmed by 0 bases and J by 4 bases, leaving 10 bases between them. CDR3 region: CASSQSYVSYEQYF. CDR3 bases: TGTGCCAGCAGCCAATCGTACGTATCTTACGAGCAGTACTTC.

This clonotype was counted a few times. The chain combines TRBV3-1 with TRBJ2-5; unclear D gene. This CDR3 has 13 residues. Germline loops: CDR1 LGHDT, CDR2 YNNKEL (reference sequence). Trimming stripped 3 bases from V and 1 base from J, with 6 bases between. CDR3 loop: CASSQRVQETQYF. CDR3 nucleotide sequence: TGTGCCAGCAGCCAGAGAGTCCAAGAGACCCAGTACTTC.

The rearrangement links TRBV20-1 to TRBJ2-3; unclear D gene. The CDR3 loop spans 16 amino acids. Trimming removed 6 bases at V and 2 bases at J, with 21 bases between. Germline V gene sequence: CDR1 DFQATT, CDR2 SNEGSKA (reference sequence). CDR3 in DNA: TGCAGTGCCGAGACAATCGGTACCAGAGACACAGATACGCAGTATTTT. This gives the protein CSAETIGTRDTDTQYF.

This clonotype was seen ten or more times. CDR3 sequence: CASSSLAGGNTGELFF. The CDR3 DNA reads TGTGCCAGCAGCTCTCTAGCGGGAGGGAACACCGGGGAGCTGTTTTTT. The chain employs TRBV7-2 and TRBJ2-2; 11 bases agree with TRBD2. CDR1 SGHTA and CDR2 FQGNSA come from the germline V gene. V dropped 4 bases and J dropped 1; count of bases not matched to a gene: 2. CDR3 length: 16 amino acids.

V usage is TRBV5-1 and J usage is TRBJ2-3, with D possibly TRBD2 on 5 matching bases. The CDR3 has 13 residues. Between the trimmed V and J ends, which lost 3 bases and 6 bases, there was a span of 11 bases. CDR1 and CDR2 from the germline V gene are SGHRS and YFSETQ. The CDR3 loop is CASSSDLGDTQYF. As DNA, the CDR3 is TGCGCCAGCAGCTCGGACTTGGGGGATACGCAGTATTTT.

The rearrangement joins TRBV24-1 to TRBJ1-1; D gene ambiguous. The V end lost 4 bases, the J end lost 6 bases, and 11 bases lay between the germline ends. There are 13 residues in the CDR3. CDR1 KGHDR and CDR2 SFDVKD come from the germline V gene. The CDR3 DNA is TGTGCCACCAGTGAGGCGGGTCTCGCTGAAGCTTTCTTT. It codes for CATSEAGLAEAFF.

This chain uses TRBV24-1 with TRBJ2-2; tentative D call: TRBD2 (6 bases). Germline V lookup: CDR1 KGHDR, CDR2 SFDVKD. This CDR3 has 17 amino acids. V lost 3 bases to trimming and J lost 0 bases, with 13 bases between them. Here the CDR3 reads CATSDEGGRSNTGELFF. CDR3 in DNA: TGTGCCACCAGTGATGAGGGAGGACGGTCGAACACCGGGGAGCTGTTTTTT.

The genes are TRBV10-3 and TRBJ2-2; unclear D gene. The V and J ends lost 2 bases and 3 bases respectively, with 7 bases between them. The germline gives CDR1 ENHRY, CDR2 SYGVKD. The CDR3 sequence is 14 residues long. The CDR3 coding sequence is TGTGCCATCAGTGAGGCTCAGTACACCGGGGAGCTGTTTTTT. This codes for CAISEAQYTGELFF.

J is TRBJ2-5 and V is TRBV12-3 or TRBV12-4, with TRBD2 matching over 10 bases. After removal of 5 bases from V and 7 bases from J, the junction contained 10 bases not matched to a gene. The CDR3 sequence is 15 residues long. The CDR3 sequence: CASSPKTSGPSTQYF. Here the CDR3 DNA reads TGTGCCAGCAGTCCTAAGACTAGCGGGCCCTCGACCCAGTACTTC.

The chain has TRBV12-3 or TRBV12-4 and TRBJ2-5; TRBD2 matches 11 bases. The CDR3 contains 16 residues. The J segment lost 0 bases and the V segment lost 5 bases, leaving 5 bases of the junction unmatched. CDR3 in DNA: TGTGCCAGCAGTCGGACTAGCGGGTTGTACCAAGAGACCCAGTACTTC. It yields the protein CASSRTSGLYQETQYF.

The rearrangement joins TRBV7-9 to TRBJ2-7; 8 bases are shared with TRBD2. Germline V lookup: CDR1 SEHNR, CDR2 FQNEAQ (reference sequence). The length of the CDR3 is 15 residues. The trim removed 4 bases at V and 4 bases at J, leaving 9 bases unmatched. CDR3 DNA: TGTGCCAGCAGCTCCGGGAGGGAAGTGGGATACGAGCAGTACTTC. This sequence encodes CASSSGREVGYEQYF.

This clonotype was seen many times. The V and J genes are TRBV12-3 or TRBV12-4 and TRBJ2-3, with D tentatively TRBD1 (8 bases). V shed 6 bases and J shed 1 base, with 14 bases lying between them. CDR3 size: 15 residues. The CDR3 reads CASSSGGQGTDTQYF. Written as DNA, the CDR3 is TGTGCCAGCAGCTCGGGGGGACAGGGCACAGATACGCAGTATTTT.

J is TRBJ1-2 and V is TRBV25-1; no clear D gene. V lost 4 bases to trimming and J lost 12 bases, with 15 bases between them. The germline V gene has CDR1 MGHDK and CDR2 SYGVNS. The CDR3 has 12 residues. CDR3 in DNA: TGTGCCAGCAGTGCCCCAGGAGGGTTCCACACCTTC. As protein: CASSAPGGFHTF.